Sequencing of this T cell receptor beta chain was carried out in a study of blood T cell repertoires in COVID-19. Study summary: Collection of acute and convalescent COVID-19 samples took place in the United States, Italy and Spain. The cDNA or gDNA used as material had been derived from T cells, B-cell-depleted T cells, or PBMCs.

How the authors handled the data: Nucleated cell counts were estimated from reference gene primer amplification. Data came from immunoSEQ multiplex PCR; TCRdb stores just in-frame clones and leaves some out. V, J and clone size are taken as reported in that table, and D and trimming were inferred from the DNA itself. The sample lists roughly 360,000 clones, 80% to 90% occurring once. Individuals aged about 18 to 90 years were recruited from about two dozen US areas. The sequenced sample was PBMCs or T cells enriched from blood (not recorded which). The receptor was isolated from a young man who had recovered from COVID-19.

The CDR3 spells CASSLGRAGGIYNEQFF. As DNA, the CDR3 is TGTGCCAGCAGCTTAGGAAGGGCAGGGGGAATCTACAATGAGCAGTTCTTC. The chain has TRBV7-9 and TRBJ2-1, with 7 bases that match TRBD1. J was trimmed by 3 bases and V by 1 base; bases with no gene match: 9. The germline gives CDR1 SEHNR, CDR2 FQNEAQ (reference sequence). The CDR3 is 17 residues long.